The next 10 T cell receptor beta chains were all read from a single sample in a study of Tregs in tolerant kidney transplant recipients. Libraries were prepared by immunoSEQ multiplex PCR; TCRdb keeps only in-frame clonotypes and omits some of them. The table shows roughly 80,000 clones, with about 91% occurring only once. Mixed chimerism was transient after nonmyeloablative marrow transplants from related graft donors. This material consisted of CD4+ T cells from blood (PBMCs), taken 24 months after the transplant. Receptor source: a human patient who received a combined kidney and bone marrow transplant. Certain T cells may be donor cells from the graft.

This chain links TRBV6-6 with TRBJ2-3, with 9 bases that match TRBD2. V gave up 6 bases and J gave up 2 bases; unmatched junction bases: 9. CDR3 length: 16 amino acids. Germline V gene data show CDR1 as MNHNY and CDR2 as SVGAGI (reference sequence). The DNA for the CDR3 is TGTGCCAGCAGCCCCGTGGGCGGGAGGGCCACAGATACGCAGTATTTT. As protein: CASSPVGGRATDTQYF.

The chain links TRBV9 to TRBJ2-1; D possibly corresponds to TRBD1 (5 bases). The germline V and J ends were trimmed by 3 bases and 4 bases, with 14 bases remaining between them. The CDR3 extends over 15 amino acids. The germline V gene encodes CDR1 SGDLS and CDR2 YYNGEE. CDR3 nucleotide sequence: TGTGCCAGCAGCGAAACAAGACAGCCGTACAATGAGCAGTTCTTC. The encoded protein is CASSETRQPYNEQFF.

V and J are TRBV29-1 and TRBJ2-5; D is possibly TRBD2 (6 bases). Trimming took off 4 bases at V and 2 bases at J, with 8 bases between the two ends. The CDR3 is made up of 12 amino acids. CDR1 SQVTM and CDR2 ANQGSEA come from the germline V gene. CDR3 sequence reads: CSVVRGQETQYF. CDR3 nucleotides: TGCAGCGTTGTGCGGGGTCAAGAGACCCAGTACTTC.

CDR3 region: CASRRDRGGFDTQYF. DNA of the CDR3: TGTGCCAGCAGACGGGACCGGGGGGGTTTTGATACGCAGTATTTT. This sequence joins TRBV2 and TRBJ2-3; 8 bases align to TRBD2. CDR3 size: 15 residues. Trimming at V came to 6 bases and at J to 6 bases, leaving 11 bases not matched to a gene. CDR1 and CDR2 from the germline V gene are SNHLY and FYNNEI.

This sequence joins TRBV7-2 and TRBJ2-1; 7 nucleotides match TRBD1. Per the germline V gene, CDR1 is SGHTA and CDR2 is FQGNSA. J lost 8 bases, V lost 6 bases, and 7 bases had no gene match. This CDR3 has 13 amino acids. The CDR3, as DNA: TGTGCCAGCAGTACAGGGGTTTGGGATGAGCAGTTCTTC. Translation: CASSTGVWDEQFF. Filled out from reference TRBV7-2 and TRBJ2-1, the complete variable domain reads GAGVSQSPSNKVTEKGKDVELRCDPISGHTALYWYRQSLGQGLEFLIYFQGNSAPDKSGLPSDRFSAERTGGSVSTLTIQRTQQEDSAVYLCASSTGVWDEQFFGPGTRLTVL.

This chain connects TRBV30 to TRBJ1-6, with 9 bases aligning to TRBD1. CDR3 length equals 15 residues. Germline-derived CDR1 and CDR2 are GTSNPN and SVGIG (reference sequence). The CDR3 DNA is TGTGCAACACAGGGGGCGAACTCCTATAATTCACCCCTCCACTTT. Protein product: CATQGANSYNSPLHF.

The rearrangement joins TRBV11-2 to TRBJ2-5; 9 nucleotides line up with TRBD2. CDR1 is SGHAT, CDR2 FQNNGV, per germline. V was clipped by 3 bases and J by 3 bases; unmatched bases: 5. The CDR3 has 15 amino acids. The CDR3: CASSFGSGGKETQYF. CDR3 in DNA: TGTGCCAGCAGCTTTGGTAGCGGGGGCAAAGAGACCCAGTACTTC. The whole variable domain, filled in from reference TRBV11-2 and TRBJ2-5, reads EAGVAQSPRYKIIEKRQSVAFWCNPISGHATLYWYQQILGQGPKLLIQFQNNGVVDDSQLPKDRFSAERLKGVDSTLKIQPAKLEDSAVYLCASSFGSGGKETQYFGPGTRLLVL.

The V and J genes are TRBV18 and TRBJ2-7, with a possible D match to TRBD2 (5 bases). Germline CDR1 reads KGHSH; CDR2 reads LQKENI. V lost 2 bases, J lost 0 bases, and 11 bases lay in between. The CDR3 runs to 15 residues. DNA of the CDR3: TGTGCCAGCTCACCATATATGGGGAGCTCCTACGAGCAGTACTTC. Amino acids: CASSPYMGSSYEQYF. The full variable domain, with the rest looked up from reference TRBV18 and TRBJ2-7, is NAGVMQNPRHLVRRRGQEARLRCSPMKGHSHVYWYRQLPEEGLKFMVYLQKENIIDESGMPKERFSAEFPKEGPSILRIQQVVRGDSAAYFCASSPYMGSSYEQYFGPGTRLTVT.

The rearrangement uses TRBV18 and TRBJ2-5; 7 bases agree with TRBD1. The junction had 6 bases not matched to a gene; V was cut back by 3 bases and J by 5 bases. The CDR3 length is 14 residues. Per germline, CDR1 KGHSH and CDR2 LQKENI. The CDR3 nucleotides are TGTGCCAGCTCACCGAAGGGGGCACGGGAGACCCAGTACTTC. Protein sequence: CASSPKGARETQYF.

The chain is built from TRBV9 and TRBJ2-5; D call uncertain. This CDR3 spans 12 amino acids. In germline, CDR1 is SGDLS, CDR2 YYNGEE. The V end was cut by 0 bases, the J end by 5 bases, with 5 bases between. DNA for the CDR3: TGTGCCAGCAGCGTAGAGGAGGAGACCCAGTACTTC. Translating gives CASSVEEETQYF. Supplemented by reference TRBV9 and TRBJ2-5, the full variable domain reads DSGVTQTPKHLITATGQRVTLRCSPRSGDLSVYWYQQSLDQGLQFLIQYYNGEERAKGNILERFSAQQFPDLHSELNLSSLELGDSALYFCASSVEEETQYFGPGTRLLVL.